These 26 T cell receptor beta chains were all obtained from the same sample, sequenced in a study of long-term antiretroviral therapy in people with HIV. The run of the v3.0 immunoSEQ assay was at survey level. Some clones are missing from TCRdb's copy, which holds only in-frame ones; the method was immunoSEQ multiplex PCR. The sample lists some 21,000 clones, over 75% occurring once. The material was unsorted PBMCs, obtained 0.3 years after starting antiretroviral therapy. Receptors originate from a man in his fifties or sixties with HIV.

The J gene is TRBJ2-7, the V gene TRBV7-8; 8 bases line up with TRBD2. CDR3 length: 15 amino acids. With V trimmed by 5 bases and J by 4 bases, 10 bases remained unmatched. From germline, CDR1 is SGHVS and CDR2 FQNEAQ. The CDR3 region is CASSTGAGVVYEQYF. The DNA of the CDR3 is TGTGCCAGCAGCACGGGAGCGGGAGTAGTTTACGAGCAGTACTTC.

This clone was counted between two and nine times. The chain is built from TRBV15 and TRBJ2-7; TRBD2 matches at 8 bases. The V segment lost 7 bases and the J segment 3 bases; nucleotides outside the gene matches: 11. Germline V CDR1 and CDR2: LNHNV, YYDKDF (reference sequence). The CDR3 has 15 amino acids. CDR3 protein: CATTPGLEPSYEQYF. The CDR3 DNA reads TGTGCCACCACCCCGGGACTAGAACCCAGCTACGAGCAGTACTTC.

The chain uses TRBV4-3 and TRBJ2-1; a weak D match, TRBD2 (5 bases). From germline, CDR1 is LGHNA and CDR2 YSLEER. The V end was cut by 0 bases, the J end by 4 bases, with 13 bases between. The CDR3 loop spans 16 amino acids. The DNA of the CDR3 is TGCGCCAGCAGCCAAGAGAGCTTCGGCGGGTACAATGAGCAGTTCTTC. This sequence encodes CASSQESFGGYNEQFF.

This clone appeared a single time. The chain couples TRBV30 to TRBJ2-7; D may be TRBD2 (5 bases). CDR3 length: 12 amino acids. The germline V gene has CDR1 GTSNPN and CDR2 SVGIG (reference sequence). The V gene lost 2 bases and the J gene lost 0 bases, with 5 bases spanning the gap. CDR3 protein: CAWSRDSYEQYF. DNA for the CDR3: TGTGCCTGGAGTCGGGACTCCTACGAGCAGTACTTC.

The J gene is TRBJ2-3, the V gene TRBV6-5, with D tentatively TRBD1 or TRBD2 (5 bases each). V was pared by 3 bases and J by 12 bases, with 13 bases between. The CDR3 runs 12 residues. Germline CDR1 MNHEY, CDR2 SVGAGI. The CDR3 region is CASSYAGDVQYF. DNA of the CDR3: TGTGCCAGCAGTTATGCCGGGGACGTTCAGTATTTT.

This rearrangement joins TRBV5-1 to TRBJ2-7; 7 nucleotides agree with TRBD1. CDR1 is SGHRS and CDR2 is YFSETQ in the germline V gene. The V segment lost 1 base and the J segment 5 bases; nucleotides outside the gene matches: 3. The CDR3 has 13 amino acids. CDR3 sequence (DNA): TGCGCCAGCAGCTTGACAGGGGTGGACGAGCAGTACTTC. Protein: CASSLTGVDEQYF.

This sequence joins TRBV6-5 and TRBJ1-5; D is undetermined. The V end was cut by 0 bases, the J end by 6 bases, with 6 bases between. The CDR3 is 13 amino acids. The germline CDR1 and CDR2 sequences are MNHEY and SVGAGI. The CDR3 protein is CASSYSQIQPQHF. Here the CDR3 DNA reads TGTGCCAGCAGTTACTCTCAGATTCAGCCCCAGCATTTT.

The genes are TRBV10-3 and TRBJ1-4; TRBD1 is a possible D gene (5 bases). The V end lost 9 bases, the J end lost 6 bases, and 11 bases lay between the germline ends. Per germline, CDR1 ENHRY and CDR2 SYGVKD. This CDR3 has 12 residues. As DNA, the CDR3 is TGTGCCATTAGGGGCTTCGATGAAAAACTGTTTTTT. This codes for CAIRGFDEKLFF.

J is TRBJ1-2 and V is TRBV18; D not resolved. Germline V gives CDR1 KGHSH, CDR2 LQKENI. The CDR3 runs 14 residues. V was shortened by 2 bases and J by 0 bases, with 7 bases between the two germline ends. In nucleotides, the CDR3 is TGTGCCAGCTCACCAAAGGGAACTAACTATGGCTACACCTTC. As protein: CASSPKGTNYGYTF.

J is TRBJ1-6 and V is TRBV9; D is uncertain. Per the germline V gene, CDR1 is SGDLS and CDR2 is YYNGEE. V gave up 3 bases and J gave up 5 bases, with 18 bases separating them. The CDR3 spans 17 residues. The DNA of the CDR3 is TGTGCCAGCAGCGACAGAGAGGGCCCAAGTCATAATTCACCCCTCCACTTT. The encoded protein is CASSDREGPSHNSPLHF.

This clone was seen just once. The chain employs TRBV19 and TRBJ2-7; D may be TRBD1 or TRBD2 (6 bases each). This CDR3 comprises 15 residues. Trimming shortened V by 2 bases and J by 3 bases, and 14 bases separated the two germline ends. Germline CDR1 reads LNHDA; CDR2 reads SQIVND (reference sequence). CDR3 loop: CASSINAGGGYEQYF. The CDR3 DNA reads TGTGCCAGTAGTATAAACGCCGGGGGCGGCTACGAGCAGTACTTC.

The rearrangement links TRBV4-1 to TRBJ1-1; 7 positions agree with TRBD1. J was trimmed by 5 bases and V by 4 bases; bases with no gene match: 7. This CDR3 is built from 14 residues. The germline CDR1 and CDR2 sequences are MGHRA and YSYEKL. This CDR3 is CASSLRGSGTEAFF. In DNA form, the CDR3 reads TGCGCCAGCAGCCTCAGGGGGTCGGGGACTGAAGCTTTCTTT.

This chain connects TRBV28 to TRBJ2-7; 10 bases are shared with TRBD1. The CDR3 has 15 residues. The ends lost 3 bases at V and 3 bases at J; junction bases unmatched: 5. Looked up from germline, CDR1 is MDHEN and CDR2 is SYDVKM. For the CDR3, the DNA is TGTGCCAGCAGTTTTGCGGGACAGGGGTACTACGAGCAGTACTTC. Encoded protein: CASSFAGQGYYEQYF.

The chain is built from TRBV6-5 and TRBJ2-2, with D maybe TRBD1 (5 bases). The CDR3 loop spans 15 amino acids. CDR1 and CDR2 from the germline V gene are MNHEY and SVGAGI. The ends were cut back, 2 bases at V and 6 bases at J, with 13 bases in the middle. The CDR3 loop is CASSYGAFGAGELFF. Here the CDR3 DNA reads TGTGCCAGCAGTTACGGGGCCTTTGGCGCCGGGGAGCTGTTTTTT.

The chain's CDR3 is CASSPPTVTSGNTIYF. As DNA, the CDR3 is TGTGCCAGCTCACCCCCGACAGTGACATCCGGAAACACCATATATTTT. The J gene is TRBJ1-3, the V gene TRBV18, with D possibly TRBD1 on 5 matching bases. This CDR3 is built from 16 residues. CDR1 is KGHSH, CDR2 LQKENI, per germline. V dropped 3 bases and J dropped 4 bases, with 16 bases sitting between them.

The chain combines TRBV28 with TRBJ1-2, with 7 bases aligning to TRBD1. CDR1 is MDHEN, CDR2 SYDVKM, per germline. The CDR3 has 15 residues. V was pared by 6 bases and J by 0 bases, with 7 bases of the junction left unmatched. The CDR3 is CASSQQGSANYGYTF. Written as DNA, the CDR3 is TGTGCCAGCAGCCAACAGGGGTCGGCTAACTATGGCTACACCTTC.

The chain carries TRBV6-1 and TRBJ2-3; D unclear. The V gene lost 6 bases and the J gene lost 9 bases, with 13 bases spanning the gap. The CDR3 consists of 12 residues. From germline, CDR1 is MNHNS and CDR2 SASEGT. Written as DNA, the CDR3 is TGTGCCAGCAGCCTATTAATTGAAACGCAGTATTTT. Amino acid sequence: CASSLLIETQYF.

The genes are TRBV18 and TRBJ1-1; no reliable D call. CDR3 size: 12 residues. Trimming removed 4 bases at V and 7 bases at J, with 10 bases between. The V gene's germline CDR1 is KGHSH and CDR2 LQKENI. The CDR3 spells CASSLSENEAFF. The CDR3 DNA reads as TGTGCCAGCTCACTATCAGAAAATGAAGCTTTCTTT.

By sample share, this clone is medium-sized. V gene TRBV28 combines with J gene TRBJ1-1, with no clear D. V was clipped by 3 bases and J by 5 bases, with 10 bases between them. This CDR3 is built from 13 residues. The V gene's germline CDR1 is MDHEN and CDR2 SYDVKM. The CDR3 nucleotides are TGTGCCAGCAGTTTTCATTGGTGGACTGAAGCTTTCTTT. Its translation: CASSFHWWTEAFF.

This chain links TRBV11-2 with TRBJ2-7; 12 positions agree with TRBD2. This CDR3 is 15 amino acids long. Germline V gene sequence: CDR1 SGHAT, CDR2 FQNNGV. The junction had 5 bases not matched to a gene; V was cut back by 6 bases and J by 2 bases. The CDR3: CASSKTSGSPYEQYF. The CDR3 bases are TGTGCCAGCAGTAAGACTAGCGGGAGTCCCTACGAGCAGTACTTC.

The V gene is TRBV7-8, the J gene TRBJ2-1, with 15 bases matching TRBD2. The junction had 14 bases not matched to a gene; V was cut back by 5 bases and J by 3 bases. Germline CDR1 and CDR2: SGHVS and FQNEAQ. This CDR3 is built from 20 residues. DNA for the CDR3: TGTGCCAGCAGCCGTGGGACTAGCGGGGGGCGCACTATCCGCTACAATGAGCAGTTCTTC. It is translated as CASSRGTSGGRTIRYNEQFF.

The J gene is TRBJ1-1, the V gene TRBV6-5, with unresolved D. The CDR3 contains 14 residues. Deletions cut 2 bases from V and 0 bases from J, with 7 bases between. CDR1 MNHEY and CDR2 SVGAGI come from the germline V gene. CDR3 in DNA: TGTGCCAGCAGTTACCTGGGTATGAACACTGAAGCTTTCTTT. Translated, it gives CASSYLGMNTEAFF.

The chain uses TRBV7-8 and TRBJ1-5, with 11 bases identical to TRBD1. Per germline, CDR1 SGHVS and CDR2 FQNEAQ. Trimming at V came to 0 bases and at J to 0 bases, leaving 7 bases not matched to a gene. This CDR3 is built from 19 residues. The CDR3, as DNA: TGTGCCAGCAGCTTAGCGTATGGGACAGGGGGTCATAGCAATCAGCCCCAGCATTTT. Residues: CASSLAYGTGGHSNQPQHF.

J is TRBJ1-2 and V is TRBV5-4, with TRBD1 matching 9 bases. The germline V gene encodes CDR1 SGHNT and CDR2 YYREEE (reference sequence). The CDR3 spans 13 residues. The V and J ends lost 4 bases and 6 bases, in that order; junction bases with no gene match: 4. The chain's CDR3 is CASSERQGDGYTF. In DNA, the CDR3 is TGTGCCAGCAGCGAGCGACAGGGGGATGGCTACACCTTC. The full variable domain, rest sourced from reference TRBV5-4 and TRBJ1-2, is ETGVTQSPTHLIKTRGQQVTLRCSSQSGHNTVSWYQQALGQGPQFIFQYYREEENGRGNFPPRFSGLQFPNYSSELNVNALELDDSALYLCASSERQGDGYTFGSGTRLTVV.

The CDR3 bases are TGTGCCAGCAGCTTACTCTACAATGAGCAGTTCTTC. This sequence encodes CASSLLYNEQFF. V is TRBV7-2 and J is TRBJ2-1; D gene uncertain. Trimming took 2 bases from V and 3 from J, leaving 2 bases between them. Germline V lookup: CDR1 SGHTA, CDR2 FQGNSA. The CDR3 is made up of 12 amino acids.

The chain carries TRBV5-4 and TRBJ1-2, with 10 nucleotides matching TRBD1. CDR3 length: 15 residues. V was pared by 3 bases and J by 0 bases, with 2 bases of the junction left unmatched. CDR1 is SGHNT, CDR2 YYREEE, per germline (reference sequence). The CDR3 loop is CASSSGTGANYGYTF. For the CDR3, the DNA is TGTGCCAGCAGCTCCGGGACAGGGGCTAACTATGGCTACACCTTC.